This is a list of T cell receptor beta chains from one sample in a study of blood T cells in healthy people across ages. MiXCR, run by TCRdb on the 5' RACE reads, gives a single entry per CDR3 protein. In the table there are approximately 800,000 distinct CDR3 sequences, 62% of which are singletons. Sample: blood. These receptors were obtained from a man aged 25-45 years in good health. Each CDR3 is given with its conserved first and last residue. The order of the fields is V gene, clone size, J gene, D gene, CDR3 DNA, CDR3 protein. D genes are given only for firm matches. A row's size may be missing; if present it is once, few, many or a size class.

V gene: TRBV27; clone size: NA; J gene: TRBJ2-6; D gene: NA; CDR3 DNA: TGTGCCAGCAGCGTACAGGCAACTGGGGCCAACGTCCTGACTTTC; CDR3 protein: CASSVQATGANVLTF
V gene: TRBV7-8; clone size: NA; J gene: TRBJ2-3; D gene: NA; CDR3 DNA: TGTGCCAGCAGCTTTTCCGCCTCTAGCACAGATACGCAGTATTTT; CDR3 protein: CASSFSASSTDTQYF
V gene: TRBV20-1; clone size: NA; J gene: TRBJ2-7; D gene: NA; CDR3 DNA: TGCAGTGCTAGAATGGGTTTGTCCTACGAGCAGTACTTC; CDR3 protein: CSARMGLSYEQYF
V gene: TRBV20-1; clone size: NA; J gene: TRBJ2-2; D gene: NA; CDR3 DNA: TGCAGTGCTAGTTCCAGGGACTTAACCGGGGAGCTGTTTTTT; CDR3 protein: CSASSRDLTGELFF
V gene: TRBV6-2/TRBV6-3; clone size: few; J gene: TRBJ2-6; D gene: TRBD1; CDR3 DNA: TGTGCCAGTCATCCGGGACAGGGTTCTGGGGCCAACGTCCTGACTTTC; CDR3 protein: CASHPGQGSGANVLTF
V gene: TRBV2; clone size: NA; J gene: TRBJ2-5; D gene: TRBD1; CDR3 DNA: TGTGCCAGCAGTGAGGGACAGCAGTACTTC; CDR3 protein: CASSEGQQYF
V gene: TRBV12-3/TRBV12-4; clone size: NA; J gene: TRBJ2-7; D gene: NA; CDR3 DNA: TGTGCCAGCAGTGGACACAGGGTCTCCTACGAGCAGTACTTC; CDR3 protein: CASSGHRVSYEQYF
V gene: TRBV20-1; clone size: NA; J gene: TRBJ2-7; D gene: TRBD1; CDR3 DNA: TGCAGTGCTAGAGGGGACAGGGAAGGTTACGAGCAGTACTTC; CDR3 protein: CSARGDREGYEQYF
V gene: TRBV9; clone size: NA; J gene: TRBJ2-7; D gene: NA; CDR3 DNA: TGTGCCAGCAGCGTAGATGACTACGAGCAGTACTTC; CDR3 protein: CASSVDDYEQYF
V gene: TRBV9; clone size: NA; J gene: TRBJ2-5; D gene: NA; CDR3 DNA: TGTGCCAGCAGCCCCCCCCGGAGCTACGTGCAGTACTTC; CDR3 protein: CASSPPRSYVQYF
V gene: TRBV11-2; clone size: NA; J gene: TRBJ1-2; D gene: NA; CDR3 DNA: TGTGCCAGCAGCCCGGGGACCGCCCTGGGGTTGGGCTACACCTTC; CDR3 protein: CASSPGTALGLGYTF
V gene: TRBV3-1; clone size: NA; J gene: TRBJ1-2; D gene: TRBD1; CDR3 DNA: TGTGCCAGCAGCCAAGTGGAGGGGGCGTACTATGGCTACACCTTC; CDR3 protein: CASSQVEGAYYGYTF
V gene: TRBV7-2; clone size: NA; J gene: TRBJ2-2; D gene: TRBD2; CDR3 DNA: TGTGCCAGCAGCTTAGGGGTCATCGGGGGGGCCCGGGAGCTGTTTTTT; CDR3 protein: CASSLGVIGGARELFF